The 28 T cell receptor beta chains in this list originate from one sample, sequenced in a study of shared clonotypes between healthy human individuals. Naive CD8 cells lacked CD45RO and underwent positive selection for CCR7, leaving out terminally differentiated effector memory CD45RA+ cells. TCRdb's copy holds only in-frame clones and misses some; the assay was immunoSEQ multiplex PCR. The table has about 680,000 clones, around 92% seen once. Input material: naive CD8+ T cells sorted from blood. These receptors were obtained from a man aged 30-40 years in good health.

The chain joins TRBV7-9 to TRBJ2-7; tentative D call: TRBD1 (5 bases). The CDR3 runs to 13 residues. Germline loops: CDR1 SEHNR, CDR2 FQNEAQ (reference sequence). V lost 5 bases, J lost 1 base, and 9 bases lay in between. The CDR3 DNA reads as TGTGCCAGCAGCCGGAGACAGTCCTACGAGCAGTACTTC. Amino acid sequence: CASSRRQSYEQYF.

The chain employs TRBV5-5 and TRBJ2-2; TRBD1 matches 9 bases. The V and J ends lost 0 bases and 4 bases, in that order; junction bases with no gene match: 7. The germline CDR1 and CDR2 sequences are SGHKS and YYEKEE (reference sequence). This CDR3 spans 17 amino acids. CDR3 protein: CASSLDRGRWSTGELFF. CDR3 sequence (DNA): TGTGCCAGCAGCTTGGACAGGGGGCGATGGTCCACCGGGGAGCTGTTTTTT.

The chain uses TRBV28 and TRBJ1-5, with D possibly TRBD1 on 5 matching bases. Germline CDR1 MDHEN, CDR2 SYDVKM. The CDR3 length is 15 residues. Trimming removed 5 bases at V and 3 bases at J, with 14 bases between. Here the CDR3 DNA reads TGTGCCAGCAGTCCCTATGCAGGGAACAATCAGCCCCAGCATTTT. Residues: CASSPYAGNNQPQHF.

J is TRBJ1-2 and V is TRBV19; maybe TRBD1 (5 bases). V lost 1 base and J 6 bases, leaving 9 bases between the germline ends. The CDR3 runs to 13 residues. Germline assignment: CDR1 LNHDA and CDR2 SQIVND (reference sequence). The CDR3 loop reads CASSIGQGDGYTF. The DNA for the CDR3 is TGTGCCAGTAGTATAGGGCAGGGCGATGGCTACACCTTC.

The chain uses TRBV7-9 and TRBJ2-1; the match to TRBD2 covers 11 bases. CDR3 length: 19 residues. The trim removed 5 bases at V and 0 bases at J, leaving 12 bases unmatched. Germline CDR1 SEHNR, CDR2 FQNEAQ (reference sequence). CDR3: CASSRPLLGLAGSYNEQFF. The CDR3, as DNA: TGTGCCAGCAGCCGCCCCTTGTTAGGACTAGCGGGCTCCTACAATGAGCAGTTCTTC.

In nucleotides, the CDR3 is TGCGCCAGCAGCCAAGTAGCGGGTAAATCGCGCGAGCAGTACTTC. Its translation is CASSQVAGKSREQYF. The chain carries TRBV4-1 and TRBJ2-7; 7 positions agree with TRBD2. CDR3 size: 15 residues. J was trimmed by 6 bases and V by 1 base; bases with no gene match: 9. CDR1 and CDR2 (germline): MGHRA, YSYEKL.

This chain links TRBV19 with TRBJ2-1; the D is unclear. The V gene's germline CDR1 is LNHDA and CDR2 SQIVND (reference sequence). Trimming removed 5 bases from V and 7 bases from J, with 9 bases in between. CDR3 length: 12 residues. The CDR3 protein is CASSAPRNEQFF. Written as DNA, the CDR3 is TGTGCCAGTAGTGCCCCCCGTAATGAGCAGTTCTTC.

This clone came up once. The CDR3 bases are TGTGCCAGCAGTGATGTGACAGGGGCGTCCTACAATGAGCAGTTCTTC. Translating it yields CASSDVTGASYNEQFF. The genes are TRBV25-1 and TRBJ2-1, with TRBD1 matching over 8 bases. The CDR3 is 16 amino acids. The trim removed 3 bases at V and 1 base at J, leaving 5 bases unmatched. The germline gives CDR1 MGHDK, CDR2 SYGVNS.

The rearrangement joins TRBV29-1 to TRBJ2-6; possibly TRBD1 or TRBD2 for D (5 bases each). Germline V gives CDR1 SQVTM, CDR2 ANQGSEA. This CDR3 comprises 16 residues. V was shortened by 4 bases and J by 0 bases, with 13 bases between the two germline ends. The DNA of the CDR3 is TGCAGCGTTGTGGGGGACGACCTCTCTGGGGCCAACGTCCTGACTTTC. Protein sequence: CSVVGDDLSGANVLTF.

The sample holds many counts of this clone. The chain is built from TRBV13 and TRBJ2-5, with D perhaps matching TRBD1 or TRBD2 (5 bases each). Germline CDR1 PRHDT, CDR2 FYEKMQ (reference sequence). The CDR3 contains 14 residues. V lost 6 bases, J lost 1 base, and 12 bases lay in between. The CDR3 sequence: CASSSRDRQETQYF. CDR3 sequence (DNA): TGTGCCAGCAGTTCAAGGGACCGCCAAGAGACCCAGTACTTC.

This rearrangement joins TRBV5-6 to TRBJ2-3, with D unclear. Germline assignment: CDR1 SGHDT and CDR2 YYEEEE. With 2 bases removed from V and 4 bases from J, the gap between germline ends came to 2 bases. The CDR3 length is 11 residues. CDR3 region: CASSFADTQYF. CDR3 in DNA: TGTGCCAGCAGCTTTGCAGATACGCAGTATTTT.

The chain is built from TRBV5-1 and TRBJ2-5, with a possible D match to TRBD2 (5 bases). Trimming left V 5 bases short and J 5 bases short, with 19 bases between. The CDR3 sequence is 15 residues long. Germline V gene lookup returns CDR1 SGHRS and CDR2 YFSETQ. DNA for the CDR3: TGCGCCAGCAGACCAAGAGAGGGCATACGGGAGACCCAGTACTTC. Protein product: CASRPREGIRETQYF.

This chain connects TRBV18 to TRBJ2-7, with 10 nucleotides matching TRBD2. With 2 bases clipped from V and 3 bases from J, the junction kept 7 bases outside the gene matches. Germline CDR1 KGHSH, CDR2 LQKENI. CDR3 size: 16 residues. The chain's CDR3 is CASSPIRSSGSYEQYF. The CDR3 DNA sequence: TGTGCCAGCTCACCAATTCGGTCTAGCGGGAGCTACGAGCAGTACTTC.

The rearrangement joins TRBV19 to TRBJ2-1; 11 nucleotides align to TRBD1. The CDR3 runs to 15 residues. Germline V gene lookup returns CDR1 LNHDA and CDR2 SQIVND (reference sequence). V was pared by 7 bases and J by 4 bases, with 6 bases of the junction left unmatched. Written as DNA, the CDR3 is TGTGCCAGTATTAAGGACAGGGGGCCTTACAATGAGCAGTTCTTC. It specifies CASIKDRGPYNEQFF.

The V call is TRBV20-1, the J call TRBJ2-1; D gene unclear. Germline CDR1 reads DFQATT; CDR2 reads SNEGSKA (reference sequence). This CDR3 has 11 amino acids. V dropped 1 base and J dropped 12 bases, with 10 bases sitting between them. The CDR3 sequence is CSARGGIGQFF. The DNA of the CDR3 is TGCAGTGCTAGAGGCGGAATTGGGCAGTTCTTC.

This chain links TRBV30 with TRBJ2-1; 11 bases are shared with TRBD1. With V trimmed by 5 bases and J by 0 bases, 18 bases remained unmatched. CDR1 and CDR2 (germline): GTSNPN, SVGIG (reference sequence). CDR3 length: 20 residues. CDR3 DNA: TGTGCCTGGTTCCTCTTTCCGGGACAGGGGGACCCAAGCTCCTACAATGAGCAGTTCTTC. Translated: CAWFLFPGQGDPSSYNEQFF.

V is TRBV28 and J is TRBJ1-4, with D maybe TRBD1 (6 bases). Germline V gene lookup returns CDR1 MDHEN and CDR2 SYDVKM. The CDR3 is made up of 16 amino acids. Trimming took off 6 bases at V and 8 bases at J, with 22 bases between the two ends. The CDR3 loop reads CASSPRGAGGGEKLFF. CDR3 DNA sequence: TGTGCCAGCAGCCCCCGGGGGGCAGGCGGAGGGGAAAAACTGTTTTTT.

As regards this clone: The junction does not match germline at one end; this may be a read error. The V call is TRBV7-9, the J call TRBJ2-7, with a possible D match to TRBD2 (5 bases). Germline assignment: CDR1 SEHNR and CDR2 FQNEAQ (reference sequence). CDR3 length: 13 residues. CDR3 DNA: TGTGCCAGCAGCCCCCCGGACTTCTACGGGCAGTACTTC. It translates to CASSPPDFYGQYF.

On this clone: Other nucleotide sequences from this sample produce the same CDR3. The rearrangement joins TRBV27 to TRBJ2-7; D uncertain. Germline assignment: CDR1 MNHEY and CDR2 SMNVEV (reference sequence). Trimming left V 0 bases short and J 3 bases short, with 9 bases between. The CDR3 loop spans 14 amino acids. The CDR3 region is CASSLSGSVYEQYF. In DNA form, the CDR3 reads TGTGCCAGCAGTTTATCGGGCAGTGTCTACGAGCAGTACTTC.

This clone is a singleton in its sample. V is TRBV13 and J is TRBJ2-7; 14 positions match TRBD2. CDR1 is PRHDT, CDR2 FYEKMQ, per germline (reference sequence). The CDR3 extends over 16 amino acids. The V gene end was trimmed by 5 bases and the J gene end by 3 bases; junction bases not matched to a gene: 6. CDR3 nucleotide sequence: TGTGCCAGCAGCGAAGGGACTAGCGGGGGCCTCTACGAGCAGTACTTC. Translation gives CASSEGTSGGLYEQYF.

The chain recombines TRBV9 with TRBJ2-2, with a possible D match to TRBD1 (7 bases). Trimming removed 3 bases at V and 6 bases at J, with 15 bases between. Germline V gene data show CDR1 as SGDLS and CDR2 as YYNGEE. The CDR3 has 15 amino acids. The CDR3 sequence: CASSDDSGGSGELFF. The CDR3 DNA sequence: TGTGCCAGCAGCGACGACTCAGGGGGGTCCGGGGAGCTGTTTTTT.

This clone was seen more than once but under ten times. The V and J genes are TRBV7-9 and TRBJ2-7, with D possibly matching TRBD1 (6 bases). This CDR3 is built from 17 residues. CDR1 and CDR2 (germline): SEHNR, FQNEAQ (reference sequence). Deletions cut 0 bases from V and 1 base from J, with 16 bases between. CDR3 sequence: CASSLAGAYGRSYEQYF. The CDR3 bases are TGTGCCAGCAGCTTAGCGGGGGCATATGGCCGATCCTACGAGCAGTACTTC.

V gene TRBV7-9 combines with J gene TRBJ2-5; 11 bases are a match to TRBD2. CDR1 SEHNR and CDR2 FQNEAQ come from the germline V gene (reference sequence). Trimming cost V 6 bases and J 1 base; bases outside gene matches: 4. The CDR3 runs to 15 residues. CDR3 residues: CASRELAGVQETQYF. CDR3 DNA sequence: TGTGCCAGCAGGGAACTAGCGGGAGTCCAAGAGACCCAGTACTTC.

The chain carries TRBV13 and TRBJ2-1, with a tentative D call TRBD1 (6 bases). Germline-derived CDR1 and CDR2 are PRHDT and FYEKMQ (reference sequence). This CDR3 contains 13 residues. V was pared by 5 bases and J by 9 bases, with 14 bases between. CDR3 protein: CASSAAGQSEQFF. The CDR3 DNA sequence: TGTGCCAGCAGCGCCGCCGGACAGAGTGAGCAGTTCTTC.

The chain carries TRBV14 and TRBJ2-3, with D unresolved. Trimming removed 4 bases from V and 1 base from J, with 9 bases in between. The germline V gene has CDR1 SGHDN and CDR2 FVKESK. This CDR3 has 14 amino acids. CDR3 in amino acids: CASSPLGRTDTQYF. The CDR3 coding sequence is TGTGCCAGCAGCCCCCTGGGTCGCACAGATACGCAGTATTTT.

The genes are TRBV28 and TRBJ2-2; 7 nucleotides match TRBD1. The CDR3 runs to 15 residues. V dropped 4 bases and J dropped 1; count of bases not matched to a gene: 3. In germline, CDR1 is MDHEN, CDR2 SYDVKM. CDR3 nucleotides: TGTGCCAGCAGTTCCGGGACAGAGAACACCGGGGAGCTGTTTTTT. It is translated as CASSSGTENTGELFF.

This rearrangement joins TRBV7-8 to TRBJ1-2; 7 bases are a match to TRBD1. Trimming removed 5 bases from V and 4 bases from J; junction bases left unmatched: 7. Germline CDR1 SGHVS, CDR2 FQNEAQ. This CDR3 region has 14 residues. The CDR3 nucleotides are TGTGCCAGCAGCGGGCCGGGACAGCCCTATGGCTACACCTTC. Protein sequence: CASSGPGQPYGYTF.

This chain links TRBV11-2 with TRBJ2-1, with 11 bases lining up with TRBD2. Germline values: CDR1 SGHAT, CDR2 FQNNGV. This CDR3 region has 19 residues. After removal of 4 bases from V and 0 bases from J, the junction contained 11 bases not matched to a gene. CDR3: CASSSQRTSGRTSYNEQFF. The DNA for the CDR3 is TGTGCCAGCAGCTCGCAACGTACTAGCGGGAGAACCTCCTACAATGAGCAGTTCTTC. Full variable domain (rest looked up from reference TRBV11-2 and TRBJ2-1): EAGVAQSPRYKIIEKRQSVAFWCNPISGHATLYWYQQILGQGPKLLIQFQNNGVVDDSQLPKDRFSAERLKGVDSTLKIQPAKLEDSAVYLCASSSQRTSGRTSYNEQFFGPGTRLTVL.